This T cell receptor (delta chain) was found in a study of gamma-delta T cells after stem cell transplantation. The sample holds a few counts of this clone. TCRdb reprocessed the RT-PCR reads using CATT. The table has roughly 1,200 delta-chain clones, around 18% seen once; the top ten hold approximately 40%. The TCR comes from a human donor. It is not recorded whose cells these are; they may come from a transplant donor. Sequenced sample: gamma-delta T cells.

DNA for the CDR3: TGTGCCTGTGACTTGATGTCGGCGGGGCTGGGGGATACGCCGGACACCCGACAGATGTTTTTC. Translating gives CACDLMSAGLGDTPDTRQMFF. The V and J genes are TRDV2 and TRDJ3; 12 nucleotides agree with TRDD3. J was trimmed by 6 bases and V by 3 bases; bases with no gene match: 17. Germline CDR1 is GEAIGNYY and CDR2 is EKD. The CDR3 sequence is 21 residues long.